Below, 9 T cell receptor beta chains from the same sample are listed, as sequenced in a study of blood T cells in healthy people across ages. The second PCR ran roughly 6 to 11 cycles with a sample-barcoded 5' primer and J-beta primers. TCRdb ran MiXCR on the 5' RACE reads and lists one entry per CDR3 protein. Of about 1.1 million distinct CDR3 sequences in the sample, roughly two fifths are singletons; the top ten hold about an eighth. Input material: blood. The receptors shown here come from a man between 18 and 35 years old in good health.

The chain carries TRBV11-2 and TRBJ2-5, with D possibly being TRBD2 (6 bases). CDR3 length: 18 residues. Between the trimmed V and J ends, which lost 1 base and 4 bases, there was a span of 22 bases. Germline values: CDR1 SGHAT, CDR2 FQNNGV. The CDR3 DNA reads as TGTGCCAGCAGCTTAGCCTTGGTGTCGGGGGAAAGGCGAGAGACCCAGTACTTC. This gives the protein CASSLALVSGERRETQYF.

The V call is TRBV12-3 or TRBV12-4, the J call TRBJ1-5, with 8 bases fitting TRBD1. Trimming removed 6 bases from V and 4 bases from J; junction bases left unmatched: 14. The CDR3 length is 17 residues. DNA of the CDR3: TGTGCCAGCAGGAGAGGGGCACGGGACAGGCCTAATCAGCCCCAGCATTTT. Residues: CASRRGARDRPNQPQHF.

This clonotype occurred a few times. The gene calls are TRBV6-2 or TRBV6-3 and TRBJ2-3, with D unclear. The germline V and J ends were trimmed by 2 bases and 2 bases, with 5 bases remaining between them. The CDR3 has 13 amino acids. From germline, CDR1 is MNHEY and CDR2 SVGEGT. Written as DNA, the CDR3 is TGTGCCAGCAGTTACACGAACACAGATACGCAGTATTTT. Translation gives CASSYTNTDTQYF.

The CDR3: CASRRWDEQFF. CDR3 DNA sequence: TGTGCCAGCAGGCGATGGGATGAGCAGTTCTTC. The V call is TRBV12-3 or TRBV12-4, the J call TRBJ2-1; D gene uncertain. The CDR3 length is 11 residues. V lost 6 bases, J lost 8 bases, and 8 bases lay in between.

The DNA for the CDR3 is TGCGCCAGCAGCCAAGTGGGATCGGGGACCTACGAGCAGTACTTC. This codes for CASSQVGSGTYEQYF. The genes are TRBV4-1 and TRBJ2-7; perhaps TRBD2 as D (5 bases). Germline V CDR1 and CDR2: MGHRA, YSYEKL. Trimming cost V 1 base and J 2 bases, with 12 bases left between them. The CDR3 length is 15 residues.

This chain's CDR3 is CSAKSDYEQYF. As DNA, the CDR3 is TGCAGTGCCAAAAGCGATTACGAGCAGTACTTC. The chain carries TRBV20-1 and TRBJ2-7; D ambiguous. V lost 6 bases, J lost 4 bases, and 10 bases lay in between. Per germline, CDR1 DFQATT and CDR2 SNEGSKA (reference sequence). There are 11 residues in the CDR3.

This clonotype has only a few counts. The chain is built from TRBV12-5 and TRBJ2-1; the D is unclear. The CDR3 runs to 12 residues. V was pared by 6 bases and J by 8 bases, with 11 bases between. The germline V gene encodes CDR1 LGHNT and CDR2 FRNRAP. In DNA, the CDR3 is TGTGCTAGTGGCCCATTCCCGGATGAGCAGTTCTTC. It specifies CASGPFPDEQFF.

This rearrangement joins TRBV28 to TRBJ1-5; 7 bases line up with TRBD1. Germline CDR1 MDHEN, CDR2 SYDVKM. The CDR3 is made up of 14 amino acids. V dropped 3 bases and J dropped 5; count of bases not matched to a gene: 4. Written as DNA, the CDR3 is TGTGCCAGCAGTTTGGACAGGCCGTATCAGCCCCAGCATTTT. It codes for CASSLDRPYQPQHF.

The chain employs TRBV20-1 and TRBJ2-7; weak D call: TRBD2 (6 bases). CDR1 and CDR2 (germline): DFQATT, SNEGSKA (reference sequence). The CDR3 covers 16 residues. V shed 1 base and J shed 0 bases, with 16 bases lying between them. CDR3 residues: CSARVHSGTDSYEQYF. The CDR3 nucleotides read TGCAGTGCTAGAGTTCATTCCGGGACTGACTCCTACGAGCAGTACTTC.